The entry below describes one T cell receptor (beta chain). This sample was included in a study of blood T cell repertoires in COVID-19. Assay: immunoSEQ multiplex PCR; the TCRdb copy retains only in-frame clones and omits some. The sample has tens of thousands of clones; roughly 88% are singletons. Trimming at V came to 8 bases and at J to 4 bases, leaving 7 bases not matched to a gene. Germline V gives CDR1 LNHDA, CDR2 SQIVND (reference sequence). This CDR3 has 13 amino acids. The TCR originated in a human donor in a cohort sampled during active COVID-19. The chain is built from TRBV19 and TRBJ1-1, with 7 nucleotides matching TRBD1. The specimen sequenced was peripheral blood. CDR3 protein: CASLYRGGTEAFF. The CDR3 region has the DNA TGTGCCAGTTTATACAGGGGTGGCACTGAAGCTTTCTTT.